These 24 T cell receptor beta chains originate from one sample sequenced in a study of blood T cells in healthy people across ages. A sample-barcoded 5' primer and a J-beta primer mix were used in a second PCR of roughly 7 to 11 cycles. TCRdb independently ran MiXCR on the 5' RACE reads; one entry per CDR3 protein. The sample carries 800,000 to 950,000 distinct CDR3 sequences, about 29% recorded once. A further study also used this sample, focusing on T cells of mothers and their children.

Material: blood. The receptors originated from a woman in her thirties or forties in good health.

The chain links TRBV2 to TRBJ2-3; 9 positions agree with TRBD1. The V and J ends lost 6 bases and 10 bases, in that order; junction bases with no gene match: 8. Germline CDR1 reads SNHLY; CDR2 reads FYNNEI. This CDR3 region has 13 residues. For the CDR3, the DNA is TGTGCCAGCAGGGACAGGGGAAGCGGAGCGCAGTATTTT. Amino acids: CASRDRGSGAQYF.

The chain has TRBV5-1 and TRBJ2-7, with TRBD2 matching over 10 bases. The germline V gene encodes CDR1 SGHRS and CDR2 YFSETQ. The CDR3 extends over 15 amino acids. Trimming took 0 bases from V and 5 from J; bases not matched to a gene: 5. The CDR3 region has the DNA TGCGCCAGCAGCTTGGGTGAGCGGGGGGGCAACGAGCAGTACTTC. Translating gives CASSLGERGGNEQYF.

The chain links TRBV7-8 to TRBJ2-3, with D possibly being TRBD1 (5 bases). This CDR3 spans 16 amino acids. V dropped 5 bases and J dropped 7 bases, with 22 bases sitting between them. Germline assignment: CDR1 SGHVS and CDR2 FQNEAQ. The CDR3 DNA sequence: TGTGCCAGCAGCCCCCGCTCCAGGGCTATCATACATACGCAGTATTTT. The encoded protein is CASSPRSRAIIHTQYF.

The V gene is TRBV28, the J gene TRBJ2-7; 11 bases match TRBD1. The CDR3 spans 14 residues. The V gene's germline CDR1 is MDHEN and CDR2 SYDVKM. V trimming: 2 bases; J trimming: 7 bases; junction bases outside the gene matches: 4. CDR3 nucleotides: TGTGCCAGCAGTTTAAGGACAGGGGGCACTGAGCAGTACTTC. Amino acid sequence: CASSLRTGGTEQYF. Using reference TRBV28 and TRBJ2-7 for the parts outside the CDR3, the full variable domain is DVKVTQSSRYLVKRTGEKVFLECVQDMDHENMFWYRQDPGLGLRLIYFSYDVKMKEKGDIPEGYSVSREKKERFSLILESASTNQTSMYLCASSLRTGGTEQYFGPGTRLTVT.

The sample holds a few counts of this clonotype. Mismatch with germline at one junction end may stem from a read error. V usage is TRBV24-1 and J usage is TRBJ2-1; 13 nucleotides agree with TRBD2. Germline V lookup: CDR1 KGHDR, CDR2 SFDVKD. CDR3 length equals 15 residues. The CDR3 loop reads CTTSDPGLAGYEQFF. The CDR3 bases are TGTACCACCAGTGATCCGGGACTAGCGGGGTATGAGCAGTTCTTC.

The gene calls are TRBV4-1 and TRBJ2-7; D unclear. The germline V gene has CDR1 MGHRA and CDR2 YSYEKL. V dropped 0 bases and J dropped 1 base, with 16 bases sitting between them. CDR3 length: 17 residues. The CDR3 DNA reads TGCGCCAGCAGCCAAGAAATGGGCGTTGGCACATCCTACGAGCAGTACTTC. Encoded protein: CASSQEMGVGTSYEQYF.

A few counts support this clonotype. The V call is TRBV7-9, the J call TRBJ1-2, with 7 bases matching TRBD1. The CDR3 runs to 15 residues. Germline trimming cut 6 bases from V and 3 bases from J; bases unmatched to any gene: 10. Germline CDR1 is SEHNR and CDR2 is FQNEAQ (reference sequence). Here the CDR3 DNA reads TGTGCCAGCAGAGAAAACCAGGGGGTGGACTATGGCTACACCTTC. Its translation is CASRENQGVDYGYTF. The full variable domain, completed using reference TRBV7-9 and TRBJ1-2, is DTGVSQNPRHKITKRGQNVTFRCDPISEHNRLYWYRQTLGQGPEFLTYFQNEAQLEKSRLLSDRFSAERPKGSFSTLEIQRTEQGDSAMYLCASRENQGVDYGYTFGSGTRLTVV.

This clonotype occurred a few times. V and J are TRBV4-2 and TRBJ2-3; 9 bases line up with TRBD2. The CDR3 totals 18 residues. After removal of 4 bases from V and 2 bases from J, the junction contained 13 bases not matched to a gene. CDR1 LGHNA and CDR2 YNFKEQ come from the germline V gene. The CDR3 region has the DNA TGTGCCAGCAGCCCCGGGGTCGTAGCGGGGGACCCCACAGATACGCAGTATTTT. Translated, it gives CASSPGVVAGDPTDTQYF.

This chain uses TRBV7-7 with TRBJ1-6; tentatively, D is TRBD1 (6 bases). Germline V lookup: CDR1 SSHAT, CDR2 FNYEAQ (reference sequence). This CDR3 is 18 amino acids long. The ends were cut back, 0 bases at V and 5 bases at J, with 17 bases in the middle. CDR3 sequence: CASSLAGRGPSDNSPLHF. CDR3 sequence (DNA): TGTGCCAGCAGCTTAGCCGGCCGGGGGCCTAGTGATAATTCACCCCTCCACTTT.

The rearrangement uses TRBV4-3 and TRBJ1-2; D is perhaps TRBD1 (5 bases). CDR1 and CDR2 from the germline V gene are LGHNA and YSLEER. This CDR3 is 16 amino acids long. Trimming shortened V by 0 bases and J by 6 bases, and 17 bases separated the two germline ends. Here the CDR3 reads CASSQDGGRALDGYTF. The CDR3 DNA sequence: TGCGCCAGCAGCCAAGATGGGGGGAGAGCTTTGGATGGCTACACCTTC.

The chain employs TRBV7-8 and TRBJ1-1; weak D call: TRBD1 (5 bases). The CDR3 runs 16 residues. Germline CDR1 SGHVS, CDR2 FQNEAQ. The ends were cut back, 6 bases at V and 1 base at J, with 18 bases in the middle. CDR3: CASRINIDRPNTEAFF. The CDR3 DNA follows: TGTGCCAGCAGGATCAACATCGACAGACCGAACACTGAAGCTTTCTTT.

This sequence joins TRBV7-9 and TRBJ2-1; 12 bases map to TRBD2. CDR1 is SEHNR, CDR2 FQNEAQ, per germline (reference sequence). V gave up 3 bases and J gave up 7 bases; unmatched junction bases: 13. The CDR3 is 18 residues long. This chain's CDR3 is CASSFRLAGGPDRNEQFF. The DNA of the CDR3 is TGTGCCAGCAGCTTCCGCCTAGCGGGGGGGCCCGACAGGAATGAGCAGTTCTTC.

This clonotype was found a few times. This chain uses TRBV3-1 with TRBJ2-7; 10 positions agree with TRBD1. Germline CDR1 LGHDT, CDR2 YNNKEL (reference sequence). The CDR3 is 14 residues long. After removal of 5 bases from V and 3 bases from J, the junction contained 4 bases not matched to a gene. CDR3 in amino acids: CASSYGQGDYEQYF. As DNA, the CDR3 is TGTGCCAGCAGCTACGGACAGGGGGACTACGAGCAGTACTTC.

This clonotype was seen ten or more times. The chain has TRBV4-3 and TRBJ2-7; possible D gene TRBD2, 7 bases. V dropped 0 bases and J dropped 3 bases, with 12 bases sitting between them. The CDR3 is 15 residues long. Germline V gives CDR1 LGHNA, CDR2 YSLEER. CDR3 loop: CASSQDGRGGYEQYF. The CDR3 DNA reads as TGCGCCAGCAGCCAAGACGGTAGGGGGGGCTACGAGCAGTACTTC.

This clonotype turned up a few times. The genes are TRBV3-1 and TRBJ2-5, with a tentative D call TRBD2 (5 bases). Germline values: CDR1 LGHDT, CDR2 YNNKEL (reference sequence). The CDR3 has 13 residues. Trimming took off 2 bases at V and 7 bases at J, with 11 bases between the two ends. CDR3 loop: CASSQNSEGTQYF. The CDR3 coding sequence is TGTGCCAGCAGCCAAAACAGTGAGGGGACCCAGTACTTC.

The CDR3 sequence is CATSRETPGGSPLHF. CDR3 nucleotide sequence: TGTGCCACCAGCAGAGAGACCCCGGGGGGTTCACCCCTCCACTTT. V gene TRBV15 combines with J gene TRBJ1-6; D perhaps matches TRBD1 (5 bases). The germline CDR1 and CDR2 sequences are LNHNV and YYDKDF (reference sequence). The V and J ends lost 0 bases and 9 bases respectively, with 12 bases between them. The length of the CDR3 is 15 residues.

V gene TRBV28 combines with J gene TRBJ1-1; D is possibly TRBD1 (6 bases). Trimming pared 5 bases from V and 11 bases from J, leaving 12 bases between. The CDR3 consists of 11 residues. Germline loops: CDR1 MDHEN, CDR2 SYDVKM. CDR3 nucleotides: TGTGCCAGCAGTCCCCAGGGGACGGCTTTCTTT. Translated, it gives CASSPQGTAFF.

The genes are TRBV11-1 and TRBJ2-1, with 9 bases lining up with TRBD2. Losses at the gene ends were 2 bases for V and 5 bases for J; bases not matched to a gene: 4. CDR3 size: 15 residues. The germline V gene encodes CDR1 SGHAT and CDR2 FQDESV (reference sequence). CDR3 DNA: TGTGCCAGCAGCTTAAGGCTAGCGGGGAACAATGAGCAGTTCTTC. Residues: CASSLRLAGNNEQFF.

This clonotype was seen only a few times. The rearrangement joins TRBV10-3 to TRBJ2-3, with D possibly matching TRBD2 (5 bases). With 7 bases removed from V and 2 bases from J, the gap between germline ends came to 16 bases. The CDR3 is 15 amino acids. Germline CDR1 and CDR2: ENHRY and SYGVKD. CDR3 loop: CAIKSPAATTDTQYF. CDR3 DNA sequence: TGTGCCATCAAATCACCAGCGGCTACCACAGATACGCAGTATTTT.

A remark on this clonotype: One junction end does not reproduce the germline sequence, and a read error may be involved. This chain uses TRBV4-1 with TRBJ2-5; D is unresolved. In germline, CDR1 is MGHRA, CDR2 YSYEKL. This CDR3 is 14 amino acids long. The CDR3 nucleotides read TGCGCCAGCAACCGACTTCTTCAACAAGAGACCCGGTACTTC. Translation gives CASNRLLQQETRYF.

The table lists this clonotype with many counts. For the CDR3, the DNA is TGTGCCAGCAGGGGACAGGGAGACCACGAGCAGTACTTC. This encodes CASRGQGDHEQYF. The rearrangement uses TRBV6-5 and TRBJ2-7; 9 positions agree with TRBD1. V shed 6 bases, J shed 5 bases, and the junction held 5 bases outside the gene matches. The CDR3 sequence is 13 residues long. Per the germline V gene, CDR1 is MNHEY and CDR2 is SVGAGI.

A word on this clonotype: One end of the junction varies from germline; a read error may be responsible. The rearrangement links TRBV7-6 to TRBJ1-3; D uncertain. CDR3 length: 16 amino acids. The germline V gene has CDR1 SGHVS and CDR2 FNYEAQ. In DNA, the CDR3 is TGTGCCAGCAGCCCCACGGGAGCGCCGGGCGGAAACACCAGATATTTT. It translates to CASSPTGAPGGNTRYF.

This clonotype has only a few counts. The chain links TRBV7-2 to TRBJ1-5; D remains unclear. Deletions cut 0 bases from V and 6 bases from J, with 3 bases between. CDR1 is SGHTA and CDR2 is FQGNSA in the germline V gene. This CDR3 region has 12 residues. The CDR3 protein is CASSLAAQPQHF. The CDR3 nucleotides read TGTGCCAGCAGCTTAGCGGCTCAGCCCCAGCATTTT.

The V gene is TRBV28, the J gene TRBJ2-7; TRBD2 aligns across 8 bases. The J call could be wrong; TRBJ2-5 is a better fit for the DNA end. Germline CDR1 and CDR2: MDHEN and SYDVKM. The CDR3 extends over 16 amino acids. The CDR3 region has the DNA TGTGCCAGCAGTTTTGGCGGGAGGTCTTGGGAAGAGACCCAGTACTTC. Translation gives CASSFGGRSWEETQYF.